The 9 T cell receptor beta chains listed next were all sequenced from one sample in a study of T cells in Graves' hyperthyroidism and ophthalmopathy. It was RNA transcripts that yielded the amplified TCR beta CDR3 regions. An initial round of RT-PCR targeting the TCR CDR3 relied on the HTBI primer set. TCRdb redid the calling of the multiplex PCR reads with MiXCR, one entry per CDR3 protein. Of hundreds of thousands of distinct CDR3 sequences listed, 16% are singletons. Input material: blood. These receptors were obtained from a woman aged 18-30 years with Graves' hyperthyroidism.

This clonotype appeared a few times. CDR3 nucleotide sequence: TGCAGTGCCGCTAGCGGGGTGGATTGGACGCAGTATTTT. Translating gives CSAASGVDWTQYF. The V call is TRBV20-1, the J call TRBJ2-3, with TRBD2 matching over 9 bases. The trim removed 6 bases at V and 9 bases at J, leaving 10 bases unmatched. The CDR3 is made up of 13 amino acids. Per germline, CDR1 DFQATT and CDR2 SNEGSKA (reference sequence).

The sample holds many counts of this clonotype. The chain combines TRBV6-4 with TRBJ1-6, with TRBD1 as a possible D gene (6 bases). CDR1 MRHNA and CDR2 SNTAGT come from the germline V gene. The ends were cut back, 2 bases at V and 9 bases at J, with 11 bases in the middle. CDR3 length equals 14 residues. The CDR3 sequence is CASSDGGSGSPLHF. CDR3 bases: TGTGCCAGCAGTGACGGGGGCAGTGGTTCACCCCTCCACTTT.

V gene TRBV7-2 combines with J gene TRBJ2-7; the D is unclear. Trimming took off 0 bases at V and 6 bases at J, with 12 bases between the two ends. CDR1 is SGHTA, CDR2 FQGNSA, per germline. CDR3 length: 14 residues. CDR3 amino acids: CASSLAPHSSEQYF. Written as DNA, the CDR3 is TGTGCCAGCAGCTTAGCGCCGCATTCGAGCGAGCAGTACTTC.

This chain links TRBV20-1 with TRBJ1-2; 10 bases match TRBD1. This CDR3 has 13 residues. With 1 base clipped from V and 6 bases from J, the junction kept 2 bases outside the gene matches. Germline V gene lookup returns CDR1 DFQATT and CDR2 SNEGSKA (reference sequence). Written as DNA, the CDR3 is TGCAGTGCTAGAGCGACAGGGGGCGATGGCTACACCTTC. It codes for CSARATGGDGYTF.

This clonotype was seen many times. The V and J genes are TRBV4-3 and TRBJ1-6; D may be TRBD1 (6 bases). This CDR3 is 16 amino acids long. V gave up 1 base and J gave up 7 bases, with 14 bases separating them. CDR1 is LGHNA, CDR2 YSLEER, per germline. The CDR3 nucleotides read TGCGCCAGCAGCCAAGTTCCGGGGGCCGTAAATTCACCCCTCCACTTT. This sequence encodes CASSQVPGAVNSPLHF.

Ten or more counts support this clonotype. The chain carries TRBV20-1 and TRBJ2-5, with 11 bases identical to TRBD2. The V gene's germline CDR1 is DFQATT and CDR2 SNEGSKA (reference sequence). The CDR3 has 16 amino acids. Trimming took 5 bases from V and 5 from J; bases not matched to a gene: 13. CDR3 in DNA: TGCAGTGCTGTAATACTAGCGGGAGTTGATAGGGAGACCCAGTACTTC. This sequence encodes CSAVILAGVDRETQYF.

The chain uses TRBV20-1 and TRBJ2-2; 7 bases line up with TRBD2. With V trimmed by 1 base and J by 8 bases, 1 base remained unmatched. The CDR3 covers 12 residues. CDR1 DFQATT and CDR2 SNEGSKA come from the germline V gene (reference sequence). As DNA, the CDR3 is TGCAGTGCTAGAGGGGGGGGGGGGGAGCTGTTTTTT. Encoded protein: CSARGGGGELFF.

This chain connects TRBV19 to TRBJ2-1; 9 nucleotides align to TRBD2. The CDR3 runs to 16 residues. Germline CDR1 and CDR2: LNHDA and SQIVND (reference sequence). Trimming at V came to 5 bases and at J to 4 bases, leaving 9 bases not matched to a gene. CDR3 amino acids: CASSSRGLALYNEQFF. The CDR3 bases are TGTGCCAGTAGTTCCCGGGGACTAGCCCTATACAATGAGCAGTTCTTC.

Ten or more counts support this clonotype. This chain uses TRBV7-8 with TRBJ2-1; 7 bases agree with TRBD1. In germline, CDR1 is SGHVS, CDR2 FQNEAQ. The ends lost 5 bases at V and 0 bases at J; junction bases unmatched: 4. This CDR3 has 15 residues. The CDR3 loop is CASSATGSSYNEQFF. CDR3 nucleotides: TGTGCCAGCAGCGCGACAGGGAGCTCCTACAATGAGCAGTTCTTC.